This TCR beta chain appears in the sequencing data of a study of shared clonotypes between healthy human individuals. Study conclusions and caveats: Naive subsets generally had larger estimated richness than memory subsets.

In the case of this clone: What it recognizes is unknown. Other DNA sequences from this sample encode an identical CDR3 as well.

Several immunoSEQ plates held equal portions of the genomic DNA taken from each subset. Produced via immunoSEQ multiplex PCR; TCRdb's table is partial and in-frame only. Of around 2.1 million clones in the sample, about 92% are singletons; the top ten hold around 1.7%. Cells designated naive CD8 were CD45RO-negative and were positively selected for CCR7, with terminally differentiated effector memory CD45RA+ cells excluded. Germline V gene sequence: CDR1 MNHEY, CDR2 SMNVEV (reference sequence). This CDR3 spans 13 amino acids. The V end was cut by 3 bases, the J end by 1 base, with 7 bases between. Sequences were obtained from naive CD8+ T cells from PBMCs. The chain recombines TRBV27 with TRBJ2-7, with D unresolved. The TCR sequence derives from a man aged 18 to 35 in good health. Some clones in this sample may be carry-over from other donors' samples. This chain's CDR3 is CASSLSASYEQYF. DNA of the CDR3: TGTGCCAGCAGTTTGAGTGCGTCCTACGAGCAGTACTTC.